A single sample gave rise to the 13 T cell receptor beta chains below, sequenced in a study of T-cell reconstitution after alpha-beta-depleted transplantation in children. A library of TCRbeta sequences, prepared with unique molecular identifiers, was generated. TCRdb re-analysed the PCR reads in MiXCR, keeping a single row per CDR3 protein. Of more than 150,000 distinct CDR3 sequences in the sample, approximately 7% were seen once. The starting material was PBMCs from the stem cell graft donor, obtained from the stem cell graft. These receptors were taken from a human donor who donated a stem cell graft to a child with Wiskott-Aldrich syndrome.

To note about this clonotype: One base away lies a much larger clone, so this may be a sequencing read error. The chain is built from TRBV28 and TRBJ2-5, with TRBD1 as a possible D gene (6 bases). Germline V gene sequence: CDR1 MDHEN, CDR2 SYDVKM. Between the trimmed V and J ends, which lost 4 bases and 9 bases, there was a span of 15 bases. The CDR3 totals 13 residues. The chain's CDR3 is CASSSGTPGAQYF. CDR3 DNA sequence: TGTGCCAGCAGTTCCGGGACCCCAGGGGCCCAGTACTTC.

The sample holds many counts of this clonotype. The V gene is TRBV29-1, the J gene TRBJ2-7, with D perhaps matching TRBD1 (5 bases). CDR3 length: 15 residues. The V end was cut by 5 bases, the J end by 0 bases, with 17 bases between. Germline values: CDR1 SQVTM, CDR2 ANQGSEA. Here the CDR3 reads CSVTLTVPASYEQYF. The CDR3 DNA is TGCAGCGTTACTCTGACAGTCCCGGCCTCCTACGAGCAGTACTTC.

This clonotype was seen more than once but under ten times. The chain combines TRBV20-1 with TRBJ2-7; either TRBD1 or TRBD2 may supply D (6 bases each). This CDR3 comprises 15 residues. Germline CDR1 and CDR2: DFQATT and SNEGSKA (reference sequence). The V end was cut by 0 bases, the J end by 4 bases, with 16 bases between. In DNA, the CDR3 is TGCAGTGCTAGAGATAATCCGGGGGCCGGGTACGAGCAGTACTTC. It translates to CSARDNPGAGYEQYF.

In its sample, this clonotype was seen many times. The chain employs TRBV7-2 and TRBJ1-5; D is ambiguous. CDR1 and CDR2 from the germline V gene are SGHTA and FQGNSA. V gave up 2 bases and J gave up 5 bases, with 7 bases separating them. There are 13 residues in the CDR3. CDR3 residues: CASSLRGDQPQHF. DNA of the CDR3: TGTGCCAGCAGCTTAAGAGGTGATCAGCCCCAGCATTTT.

The CDR3 DNA follows: TGCGCCAGCAGCTTGGACAGGGGCGCCGGTGTGAATGAGCAGTTCTTC. This translates into CASSLDRGAGVNEQFF. The gene calls are TRBV5-1 and TRBJ2-1, with 7 bases that match TRBD1. From germline, CDR1 is SGHRS and CDR2 YFSETQ. The CDR3 contains 16 residues. The V and J ends lost 0 bases and 7 bases, in that order; junction bases with no gene match: 10.

This clonotype appeared many times. The V call is TRBV10-1, the J call TRBJ2-6; 9 bases line up with TRBD2. CDR1 and CDR2 from the germline V gene are WNHNN and SYGVQD (reference sequence). CDR3 length: 17 amino acids. The V segment lost 3 bases and the J segment 0 bases; nucleotides outside the gene matches: 3. CDR3 bases: TGCGCCAGCAGTGATGGGACTAGCAACTCTGGGGCCAACGTCCTGACTTTC. Translated, it gives CASSDGTSNSGANVLTF.

This clonotype was seen repeatedly, ten times or more. The rearrangement links TRBV6-1 to TRBJ2-5; tentative D call: TRBD1 (6 bases). The CDR3 has 13 residues. Trimming stripped 4 bases from V and 3 bases from J, with 9 bases between. Germline V gene data show CDR1 as MNHNS and CDR2 as SASEGT. CDR3 in DNA: TGTGCCAGCAGTGCCACAGGGAAAGAGACCCAGTACTTC. Protein product: CASSATGKETQYF.

This clonotype was observed at least ten times. J is TRBJ2-3 and V is TRBV3-1, with 7 bases that match TRBD1. Germline V gene data show CDR1 as LGHDT and CDR2 as YNNKEL (reference sequence). The length of the CDR3 is 19 residues. Losses at the gene ends were 2 bases for V and 0 bases for J; bases not matched to a gene: 14. CDR3 sequence reads: CASSQTRGQARSSTDTQYF. The CDR3 DNA is TGTGCCAGCAGCCAAACACGTGGACAGGCCCGATCTAGCACAGATACGCAGTATTTT.

This clonotype has just a few counts. The rearrangement joins TRBV30 to TRBJ2-7; the match to TRBD2 covers 8 bases. Germline assignment: CDR1 GTSNPN and CDR2 SVGIG (reference sequence). J was trimmed by 4 bases and V by 3 bases; bases with no gene match: 11. The CDR3 has 15 amino acids. This CDR3 reads CAWSRRGLGPYEQYF. The CDR3 bases are TGTGCCTGGAGCCGAAGGGGACTAGGACCATACGAGCAGTACTTC. Supplemented by reference TRBV30 and TRBJ2-7, the full variable domain reads SQTIHQWPATLVQPVGSPLSLECTVEGTSNPNLYWYRQAAGRGLQLLFYSVGIGQISSEVPQNLSASRPQDRQFILSSKKLLLSDSGFYLCAWSRRGLGPYEQYFGPGTRLTVT.

This clonotype was recorded many times. This chain connects TRBV7-9 to TRBJ1-5; perhaps TRBD1 as D (5 bases). Trimming stripped 1 base from V and 1 base from J, with 11 bases between. Germline V gene data show CDR1 as SEHNR and CDR2 as FQNEAQ (reference sequence). The length of the CDR3 is 16 residues. The CDR3 sequence is CASSLGQGVSNQPQHF. In DNA, the CDR3 is TGTGCCAGCAGCTTAGGGCAGGGAGTGAGCAATCAGCCCCAGCATTTT.

The sample holds many counts of this clonotype. The rearrangement links TRBV20-1 to TRBJ1-1; D is unclear. Per the germline V gene, CDR1 is DFQATT and CDR2 is SNEGSKA (reference sequence). The CDR3 covers 15 residues. V lost 2 bases and J lost 3, with 16 bases in between. This CDR3 is CSARLLVAAHTEAFF. Here the CDR3 DNA reads TGCAGTGCTAGACTACTCGTGGCAGCCCACACTGAAGCTTTCTTT.

V is TRBV20-1 and J is TRBJ2-5; 8 bases are shared with TRBD1. V dropped 3 bases and J dropped 1; count of bases not matched to a gene: 7. The CDR3 extends over 15 amino acids. Germline V lookup: CDR1 DFQATT, CDR2 SNEGSKA (reference sequence). The CDR3 here is CSASQTGTGQETQYF. The CDR3 bases are TGCAGTGCTAGCCAAACAGGGACAGGCCAAGAGACCCAGTACTTC.

This clonotype was seen many times. The V gene is TRBV10-3, the J gene TRBJ2-5; 7 nucleotides agree with TRBD1. The CDR3 runs to 15 residues. V was clipped by 2 bases and J by 2 bases; unmatched bases: 5. CDR1 is ENHRY and CDR2 is SYGVKD in the germline V gene. CDR3 in amino acids: CAISEGTGVQETQYF. The CDR3 DNA sequence: TGTGCCATCAGTGAGGGAACAGGGGTGCAAGAGACCCAGTACTTC.